The clone carrying this T cell receptor (beta chain) qualifies as medium-sized. As yet, its antigen is unknown. The data are from a study of CD8 T cells in ankylosing spondylitis. Study results and limitations: Clones tied to disease were said to be significantly enriched in matched ankylosing spondylitis synovial fluid. Some motif variants were previously reported in reactive arthritis synovial fluid and blood.

Using quantitative 5'-RACE with molecular barcodes, the authors made TCR beta libraries. TCRdb re-called the 5' RACE reads through MiXCR, storing one row per CDR3 protein. The sample has fewer than 130,000 distinct CDR3 sequences, more than 20% seen once. This CDR3 has 13 residues. The germline gives CDR1 ENHRY, CDR2 SYGVKD. The V and J ends lost 10 bases and 3 bases, in that order; junction bases with no gene match: 4. The sample taken for sequencing was synovial fluid, either unsorted or a sorted T cell fraction (not recorded which). The gene calls are TRBV10-3 and TRBJ2-5, with 11 nucleotides matching TRBD2. The receptor's source is a male donor with ankylosing spondylitis. CDR3 nucleotide sequence: TGTGCCACTCGACTAGCGGGAAAAGAGACCCAGTACTTC. Amino acid sequence: CATRLAGKETQYF.